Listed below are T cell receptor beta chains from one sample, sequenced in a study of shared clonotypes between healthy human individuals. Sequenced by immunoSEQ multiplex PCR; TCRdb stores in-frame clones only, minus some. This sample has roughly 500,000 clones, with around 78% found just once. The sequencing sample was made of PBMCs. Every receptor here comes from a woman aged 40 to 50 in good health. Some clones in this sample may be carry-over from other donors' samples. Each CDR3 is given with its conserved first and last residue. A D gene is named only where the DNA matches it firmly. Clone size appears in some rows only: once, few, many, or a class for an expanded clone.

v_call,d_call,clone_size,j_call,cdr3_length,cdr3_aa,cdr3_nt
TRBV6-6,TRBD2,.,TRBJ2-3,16,CASSYRTSGHTDTQYF,TGTGCCAGCAGTTACAGGACTAGCGGACACACAGATACGCAGTATTTT
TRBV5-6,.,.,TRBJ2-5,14,CASSLDGYQETQYF,TGTGCCAGCAGCCTGGACGGATACCAAGAGACCCAGTACTTC
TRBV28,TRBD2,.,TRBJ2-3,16,CASSPQLAGVTDTQYF,TGTGCCAGCAGTCCCCAACTAGCGGGGGTCACAGATACGCAGTATTTT
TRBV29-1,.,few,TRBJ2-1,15,CSVVTSLTLYNEQFF,TGCAGCGTAGTAACTAGCCTTACCCTCTACAATGAGCAGTTCTTC
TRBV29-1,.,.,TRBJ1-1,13,CSVAGHMNTEAFF,TGCAGCGTTGCCGGGCATATGAACACTGAAGCTTTCTTT
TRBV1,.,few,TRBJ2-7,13,CTGSRASSYEQYF,TGCACCGGAAGCCGGGCCAGCTCCTACGAGCAGTACTTC
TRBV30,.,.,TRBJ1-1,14,CAWSVLTANTEAFF,TGTGCCTGGAGTGTACTGACGGCGAACACTGAAGCTTTCTTT
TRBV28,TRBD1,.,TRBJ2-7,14,CASSTPGQPYEQYF,TGTGCCAGCAGTACCCCGGGACAGCCCTACGAGCAGTACTTC
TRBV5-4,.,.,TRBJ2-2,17,CASSLDLRPFDTGELFF,TGTGCCAGCAGCTTGGATCTTCGCCCTTTTGACACCGGGGAGCTGTTTTTT
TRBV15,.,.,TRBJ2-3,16,CATSMGRTASTDTQYF,TGTGCCACCAGCATGGGGCGGACAGCTAGCACAGATACGCAGTATTTT
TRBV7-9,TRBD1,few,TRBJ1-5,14,CASSLAGGGQPQHF,TGTGCCAGCAGCTTAGCAGGGGGCGGTCAGCCCCAGCATTTT
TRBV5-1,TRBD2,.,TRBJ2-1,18,CASSLTTGSSGDYNEQFF,TGCGCCAGCAGCTTGACAACGGGGAGTAGCGGGGATTACAATGAGCAGTTCTTC
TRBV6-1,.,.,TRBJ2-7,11,CASSDVYEQYF,TGTGCCAGCAGTGATGTGTACGAGCAGTACTTC
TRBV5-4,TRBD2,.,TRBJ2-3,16,CASSLKRAGVADTQYF,TGTGCCAGCAGCTTGAAGCGCGCGGGAGTAGCGGATACGCAGTATTTT
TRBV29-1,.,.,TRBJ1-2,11,CSVYGASGYTF,TGCAGCGTTTACGGGGCTAGCGGCTACACCTTC
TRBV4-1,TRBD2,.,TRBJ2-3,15,CASSLMTSGPDTQYF,TGCGCCAGCAGCCTAATGACTAGCGGGCCAGATACGCAGTATTTT